What follows are 32 T cell receptor beta chains derived from one specimen sequenced in a study of blood T cell repertoires in COVID-19. TCRdb's copy holds only in-frame clones and misses some; the assay was immunoSEQ multiplex PCR. The data hold 210,000 or so clones, with 85% to 90% observed a single time. The sample taken for sequencing was peripheral blood. Receptors were obtained from a woman aged 55-70 years with acute or convalescent COVID-19.

This clone was counted a single time. The chain has TRBV9 and TRBJ1-1, with TRBD1 as a possible D gene (5 bases). Trimming took 4 bases from V and 4 from J, leaving 14 bases between them. The CDR3 is 14 amino acids. Per germline, CDR1 SGDLS and CDR2 YYNGEE. CDR3 sequence: CASSSLGGGTEAFF. Written as DNA, the CDR3 is TGTGCCAGCAGCTCCCTGGGGGGGGGCACTGAAGCTTTCTTT.

The rearrangement uses TRBV28 and TRBJ1-5, with no clear D. Germline V CDR1 and CDR2: MDHEN, SYDVKM. The CDR3 extends over 14 amino acids. Trimming took off 3 bases at V and 6 bases at J, with 12 bases between the two ends. CDR3 bases: TGTGCCAGCAGTTTGCCGGGGTCTAGTCAGCCCCAGCATTTT. This gives the protein CASSLPGSSQPQHF.

The chain employs TRBV5-4 and TRBJ2-1; 9 bases agree with TRBD2. The CDR3 has 14 residues. From germline, CDR1 is SGHNT and CDR2 YYREEE (reference sequence). The V gene end was trimmed by 0 bases and the J gene end by 8 bases; junction bases not matched to a gene: 3. CDR3 sequence (DNA): TGTGCCAGCAGCTTGGGCTTAGCGGGGGATGAGCAGTTCTTC. This sequence encodes CASSLGLAGDEQFF.

The chain combines TRBV4-3 with TRBJ2-5; D gene uncertain. Trimming left V 1 base short and J 5 bases short, with 14 bases between. CDR3 length equals 15 residues. Germline CDR1 reads LGHNA; CDR2 reads YSLEER. DNA of the CDR3: TGCGCCAGCAGCCAAGCTGCCCACCCCCGGGAGACCCAGTACTTC. This translates into CASSQAAHPRETQYF.

The V and J genes are TRBV30 and TRBJ1-1, with TRBD1 matching 7 bases. Germline-derived CDR1 and CDR2 are GTSNPN and SVGIG (reference sequence). The junction had 4 bases not matched to a gene; V was cut back by 0 bases and J by 0 bases. The CDR3 consists of 15 residues. The CDR3 loop reads CAWSVLGTVNTEAFF. The CDR3 DNA sequence: TGTGCCTGGAGTGTACTGGGGACAGTGAACACTGAAGCTTTCTTT.

V is TRBV29-1 and J is TRBJ2-2; 9 positions agree with TRBD2. The V gene's germline CDR1 is SQVTM and CDR2 ANQGSEA. J lost 5 bases, V lost 4 bases, and 5 bases had no gene match. The CDR3 extends over 14 amino acids. In nucleotides, the CDR3 is TGCAGCGTTGTTGTAGCGGGAGTTACCGGGGAGCTGTTTTTT. Its protein is CSVVVAGVTGELFF.

The V gene is TRBV2, the J gene TRBJ1-4; 9 positions match TRBD1. There are 14 residues in the CDR3. Germline lookup yields CDR1 SNHLY and CDR2 FYNNEI. The V gene end was trimmed by 6 bases and the J gene end by 5 bases; junction bases not matched to a gene: 4. CDR3 sequence reads: CASRFGTGNEKLFF. DNA for the CDR3: TGTGCCAGCAGATTCGGGACAGGGAATGAAAAACTGTTTTTT.

In this sample, this clone turned up once. The chain uses TRBV2 and TRBJ2-7, with TRBD1 as a possible D gene (5 bases). The CDR3 runs to 13 residues. V gave up 4 bases and J gave up 4 bases, with 11 bases separating them. Per germline, CDR1 SNHLY and CDR2 FYNNEI. CDR3 nucleotide sequence: TGTGCCAGCAGTGGTCCAGGGCTGTACGAGCAGTACTTC. Its protein product is CASSGPGLYEQYF.

V gene TRBV9 combines with J gene TRBJ2-1; D might be TRBD1 (5 bases). Germline values: CDR1 SGDLS, CDR2 YYNGEE. The V end was cut by 0 bases, the J end by 0 bases, with 10 bases between. The CDR3 has 16 residues. CDR3 sequence (DNA): TGTGCCAGCAGCGTAGTTACAGGCCTCTCCTACAATGAGCAGTTCTTC. It is translated as CASSVVTGLSYNEQFF.

This chain links TRBV19 with TRBJ2-4; D is perhaps TRBD2 (5 bases). CDR3 length equals 15 residues. V lost 4 bases, J lost 0 bases, and 10 bases lay in between. Germline V gene sequence: CDR1 LNHDA, CDR2 SQIVND (reference sequence). The CDR3 sequence is CASSTVSGAKNIQYF. The CDR3 nucleotides read TGTGCCAGTAGTACAGTAAGCGGAGCCAAAAACATTCAGTACTTC.

The rearrangement joins TRBV7-9 to TRBJ1-2, with D unclear. Germline CDR1 is SEHNR and CDR2 is FQNEAQ (reference sequence). The CDR3 loop spans 13 amino acids. The V end lost 2 bases, the J end lost 4 bases, and 8 bases lay between the germline ends. CDR3 nucleotides: TGTGCCAGCAGCTTATCCACAGTCTATGGCTACACCTTC. This gives the protein CASSLSTVYGYTF. Looking up the rest from reference TRBV7-9 and TRBJ1-2 gives the full variable domain: DTGVSQNPRHKITKRGQNVTFRCDPISEHNRLYWYRQTLGQGPEFLTYFQNEAQLEKSRLLSDRFSAERPKGSFSTLEIQRTEQGDSAMYLCASSLSTVYGYTFGSGTRLTVV.

This rearrangement joins TRBV19 to TRBJ2-7, with 8 bases that match TRBD1. The V gene end was trimmed by 3 bases and the J gene end by 2 bases; junction bases not matched to a gene: 6. This CDR3 comprises 15 residues. CDR1 LNHDA and CDR2 SQIVND come from the germline V gene (reference sequence). The CDR3 sequence is CASSMTDRETYEQYF. Here the CDR3 DNA reads TGTGCCAGTAGTATGACGGACAGGGAGACCTACGAGCAGTACTTC.

This clone was seen more than once but under ten times. The chain's CDR3 is CASSEIRRIAEQYF. Written as DNA, the CDR3 is TGCGCCAGCAGTGAAATACGGAGAATAGCAGAGCAGTACTTC. The chain employs TRBV10-2 and TRBJ2-7, with D hard to call. V was pared by 3 bases and J by 7 bases, with 16 bases between. CDR1 and CDR2 from the germline V gene are WSHSY and SAAADI. CDR3 length: 14 amino acids.

The chain joins TRBV9 to TRBJ1-6; 7 nucleotides align to TRBD1. V was pared by 3 bases and J by 3 bases, with 6 bases of the junction left unmatched. The CDR3 is 16 residues long. Germline V lookup: CDR1 SGDLS, CDR2 YYNGEE. The DNA for the CDR3 is TGTGCCAGCAGCGATCGGACAGGCAACTATAATTCACCCCTCCACTTT. As protein: CASSDRTGNYNSPLHF.

The V gene is TRBV15, the J gene TRBJ1-6; TRBD1 is a possible D gene (6 bases). Trimming took off 0 bases at V and 7 bases at J, with 10 bases between the two ends. The CDR3 is 15 amino acids. In germline, CDR1 is LNHNV, CDR2 YYDKDF (reference sequence). The CDR3 bases are TGTGCCACCAGCAGAGATTGGGGGCAGAATTCACCCCTCCACTTT. Protein product: CATSRDWGQNSPLHF.

The V gene is TRBV23-1, the J gene TRBJ1-3; TRBD1 is a possible D gene (6 bases). TRBV23-1 is assigned to the ORF class and has an uncertain function. V gave up 4 bases and J gave up 0 bases, with 28 bases separating them. The CDR3 length is 21 residues. The chain's CDR3 is CASSPVQGLPTSAYSGNTIYF. The CDR3 nucleotides read TGCGCCAGCAGTCCGGTCCAGGGGCTTCCTACTTCTGCCTACTCTGGAAACACCATATATTTT.

The V and J genes are TRBV14 and TRBJ1-2, with D possibly TRBD1 on 5 matching bases. CDR1 is SGHDN and CDR2 is FVKESK in the germline V gene. The ends were cut back, 6 bases at V and 0 bases at J, with 11 bases in the middle. The CDR3 totals 14 residues. CDR3 in amino acids: CASSPDTTNYGYTF. The CDR3 DNA reads TGTGCCAGCAGTCCGGACACAACTAACTATGGCTACACCTTC.

This rearrangement joins TRBV30 to TRBJ1-5; tentative D call: TRBD1 (5 bases). The CDR3 is 15 residues long. Germline V gene sequence: CDR1 GTSNPN, CDR2 SVGIG (reference sequence). V was clipped by 2 bases and J by 0 bases, with 11 bases between them. CDR3 protein: CAWSRGAASNQPQHF. The CDR3 DNA sequence: TGTGCCTGGAGTCGCGGGGCAGCTAGCAATCAGCCCCAGCATTTT.

This clone was seen only a few times. CDR3 coding DNA: TGTGCCAGCAGCCAAGTTCCCCAGGGCGAGCAGTACTTC. This encodes CASSQVPQGEQYF. The V call is TRBV3-1 (or the pseudogene TRBV3-2), the J call TRBJ2-7, with a weak D call TRBD1 (5 bases). In germline, CDR1 is LGHDT, CDR2 YNNKEL (reference sequence). V lost 1 base to trimming and J lost 6 bases, with 10 bases between them. The CDR3 covers 13 residues.

Only a few counts were recorded for this clone. This chain connects TRBV25-1 to TRBJ2-2; TRBD1 matches at 7 bases. With 2 bases clipped from V and 6 bases from J, the junction kept 0 bases outside the gene matches. Germline loops: CDR1 MGHDK, CDR2 SYGVNS. This CDR3 region has 13 residues. The CDR3 reads CASSEQGAGELFF. The DNA for the CDR3 is TGTGCCAGCAGTGAACAGGGGGCCGGGGAGCTGTTTTTT. Complete variable domain (other parts from reference TRBV25-1 and TRBJ2-2): EADIYQTPRYLVIGTGKKITLECSQTMGHDKMYWYQQDPGMELHLIHYSYGVNSTEKGDLSSESTVSRIRTEHFPLTLESARPSHTSQYLCASSEQGAGELFFGEGSRLTVL.

J is TRBJ2-1 and V is TRBV5-1; 9 positions agree with TRBD1. The CDR3 consists of 15 residues. CDR1 is SGHRS and CDR2 is YFSETQ in the germline V gene. With 2 bases clipped from V and 4 bases from J, the junction kept 4 bases outside the gene matches. The CDR3 is CASSFRGQGYNEQFF. DNA for the CDR3: TGCGCCAGCAGCTTTCGTGGACAGGGGTACAATGAGCAGTTCTTC.

V usage is TRBV11-2 and J usage is TRBJ2-7; D unclear. Germline V gene sequence: CDR1 SGHAT, CDR2 FQNNGV. The V gene lost 5 bases and the J gene lost 8 bases, with 10 bases spanning the gap. This CDR3 is 11 amino acids long. CDR3 DNA sequence: TGTGCCAGCAGCATGGTACAACAGCAGTACTTC. Residues: CASSMVQQQYF.

The V gene is TRBV6-5, the J gene TRBJ1-1, with 8 bases lining up with TRBD1. The CDR3 length is 13 residues. Per germline, CDR1 MNHEY and CDR2 SVGAGI. J gave up 4 bases and V 5 bases, and 3 bases lay outside the gene matches. The CDR3 region is CASSLGQGTEAFF. CDR3 nucleotide sequence: TGTGCCAGCAGTCTAGGACAGGGCACTGAAGCTTTCTTT.

The V gene is TRBV2, the J gene TRBJ1-2; TRBD1 might be the D (5 bases). The V end lost 0 bases, the J end lost 8 bases, and 13 bases lay between the germline ends. The CDR3 totals 14 residues. CDR1 is SNHLY and CDR2 is FYNNEI in the germline V gene. The CDR3 DNA follows: TGTGCCAGCAGTGAAGCGCTGCAGGGTCTGGGCTACACCTTC. Protein sequence: CASSEALQGLGYTF.

The CDR3 DNA reads TGTGCCAGCAGTGAATCAAAACGCCGGGACAGGGATGGCTACACCTTC. It is translated as CASSESKRRDRDGYTF. The gene calls are TRBV25-1 and TRBJ1-2; TRBD1 agrees at 9 bases. The V gene's germline CDR1 is MGHDK and CDR2 SYGVNS. The CDR3 sequence is 16 residues long. Trimming took 1 base from V and 6 from J; bases not matched to a gene: 9.

Only one count was recorded for this clone. The V and J genes are TRBV3-1 (or the pseudogene TRBV3-2) and TRBJ2-7, with 8 nucleotides matching TRBD1. The CDR3 length is 18 residues. With V trimmed by 0 bases and J by 0 bases, 10 bases remained unmatched. Germline V lookup: CDR1 LGHDT, CDR2 YNNKEL (reference sequence). The CDR3 DNA follows: TGTGCCAGCAGCCAAGATCCCTCACAGGGGGTCCCCTCCTACGAGCAGTACTTC. Translated: CASSQDPSQGVPSYEQYF.

V is TRBV29-1 and J is TRBJ1-1, with D perhaps TRBD1 (5 bases). V lost 2 bases and J 0 bases, leaving 13 bases between the germline ends. CDR1 and CDR2 (germline): SQVTM, ANQGSEA. CDR3 length: 15 residues. CDR3 bases: TGCAGCGTTGAACCCCAGGGTGGGGTGAACACTGAAGCTTTCTTT. It encodes CSVEPQGGVNTEAFF.

This clone was seen a single time. The genes are TRBV3-1 (or the pseudogene TRBV3-2) and TRBJ1-1, with D maybe TRBD1 (6 bases). Germline V gene data show CDR1 as LGHDT and CDR2 as YNNKEL (reference sequence). The CDR3 length is 15 residues. Trimming pared 4 bases from V and 0 bases from J, leaving 12 bases between. CDR3 sequence: CASSLHRTVNTEAFF. The CDR3 DNA is TGTGCCAGCAGCCTCCACAGGACAGTGAACACTGAAGCTTTCTTT.

The gene calls are TRBV5-8 and TRBJ1-1; 7 nucleotides agree with TRBD1. Losses at the gene ends were 0 bases for V and 5 bases for J; bases not matched to a gene: 4. CDR3 length: 14 residues. Germline V lookup: CDR1 SGHTS, CDR2 YDEGEE. The CDR3 coding sequence is TGTGCCAGCAGCTTGGTCGTACAGGGGACTGAAGCTTTCTTT. Encoded protein: CASSLVVQGTEAFF.

The J gene is TRBJ2-5, the V gene TRBV5-4, with TRBD2 identical over 9 bases. Germline V gene data show CDR1 as SGHNT and CDR2 as YYREEE (reference sequence). Unmatched junction bases numbered 3, after V lost 4 bases and J lost 2 bases. The CDR3 loop spans 14 amino acids. Written as DNA, the CDR3 is TGTGCCAGCAGCACCCTAGCGGGGCAAGAGACCCAGTACTTC. Its protein is CASSTLAGQETQYF.

The V gene is TRBV2, the J gene TRBJ1-2; D not resolved. The CDR3 spans 13 residues. Trimming took off 3 bases at V and 8 bases at J, with 13 bases between the two ends. Germline loops: CDR1 SNHLY, CDR2 FYNNEI. The CDR3 sequence: CASSEARSGGYTF. CDR3 bases: TGTGCCAGCAGTGAGGCAAGATCAGGCGGCTACACCTTC.

V and J are TRBV4-1 and TRBJ2-7, with D tentatively TRBD1 (5 bases). The ends were cut back, 3 bases at V and 1 base at J, with 10 bases in the middle. Germline assignment: CDR1 MGHRA and CDR2 YSYEKL. The CDR3 totals 14 residues. In nucleotides, the CDR3 is TGCGCCAGCAGCCAGGAAGGGGAATCCTACGAGCAGTACTTC. It yields the protein CASSQEGESYEQYF.